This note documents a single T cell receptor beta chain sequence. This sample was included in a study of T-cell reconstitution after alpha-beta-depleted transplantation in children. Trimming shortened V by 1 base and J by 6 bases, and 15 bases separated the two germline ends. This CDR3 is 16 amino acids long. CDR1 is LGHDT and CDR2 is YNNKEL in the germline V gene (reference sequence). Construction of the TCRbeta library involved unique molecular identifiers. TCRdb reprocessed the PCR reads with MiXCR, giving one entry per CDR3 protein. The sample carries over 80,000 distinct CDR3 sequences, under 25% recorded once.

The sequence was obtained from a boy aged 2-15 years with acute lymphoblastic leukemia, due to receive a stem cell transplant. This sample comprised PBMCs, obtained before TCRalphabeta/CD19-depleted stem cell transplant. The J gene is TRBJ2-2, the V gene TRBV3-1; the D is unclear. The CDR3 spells CASSQGSQGFAGELFF. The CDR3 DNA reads TGTGCCAGCAGCCAAGGGTCCCAAGGTTTCGCCGGGGAGCTGTTTTTT. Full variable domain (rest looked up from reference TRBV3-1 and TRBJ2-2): DTAVSQTPKYLVTQMGNDKSIKCEQNLGHDTMYWYKQDSKKFLKIMFSYNNKELIINETVPNRFSPKSPDKAHLNLHINSLELGDSAVYFCASSQGSQGFAGELFFGEGSRLTVL.